The TCR beta chain under discussion was sequenced for a study of shared clonotypes between healthy human individuals. Findings and limits, study-wide: Limitation of the genetic and exposure-history diversity represented came from the few donors.

Free of recent acute infections or vaccinations, the donors were healthy HIV-negative adults. Memory CD4+ cells were the fraction left after CD45RA+ naive selection. Germline V CDR1 and CDR2: LGHNA, YNFKEQ. Losses at the gene ends were 3 bases for V and 3 bases for J; bases not matched to a gene: 3. This CDR3 has 16 residues. Comments on this clone: Its antigen remains unidentified. This sample includes further DNA sequences coding for the same CDR3.

Some clones are missing from TCRdb's copy, which holds only in-frame ones; the method was immunoSEQ multiplex PCR. The sample contains 650,000 to 750,000 clones, 72% of which appear only once. The source of this sequence is a woman aged 25 to 39 in good health. The rearrangement uses TRBV4-2 and TRBJ2-3; 13 bases match TRBD2. Sequences were obtained from memory CD4+ T cells sorted from blood. Regarding subset: CD45RA-negative fraction. The CDR3 sequence: CASSQRTSGSTDTQYF. CDR3 in DNA: TGTGCCAGCAGCCAGAGGACTAGCGGGAGTACAGATACGCAGTATTTT.